Sequencing of this TCR beta chain was carried out in a study of T cell responses to AZD1222 COVID-19 vaccine (dated by TCRdb to about 2021). Broadly, across the study: A total of approximately 230 trial participants underwent TCR sequencing, of whom approximately 210 received two doses of AZD1222 and around 25 received two doses of the MenACWY control vaccine. Enrollment into the trials was organized by age into subgroups of 18-55, 56-69 and 70-plus years, and those subgroups contained approximately 160, 26 and 62 TCR-sequenced participants, respectively.

The CDR3 regions of human TCRbeta chains were subjected to immunosequencing. Regarding the original processing steps: Repertoire TCRs were checked for matches against a reference library of SARS-CoV-2-specific TCRs that had been generated using the MIRA antigen-specificity platform. Breadth was defined as the fraction of unique TCRs that were SARS-CoV-2-associated. Depth was defined as the fraction of total T cells that were SARS-CoV-2-associated. Each spike-specific TCR was assigned to its reactive spike region and to a CD4 or CD8 class using the MIRA data. Log10-transformed breadth and depth values were compared by one-way ANOVA with Sidak's multiple comparisons tests. Drawn from immuneACCESS, this table holds only the in-frame rearrangements with V and J called that TCRdb kept. Clones are partly lost; checked studies trace under half to an unresolved V gene and leave the rest unexplained. V, J and clone size reflect that table, while D and trimming were determined from the DNA. This sample lists 150,000 to 200,000 clones; about 91% were detected once. 1% to 1.5% of the sample goes to the ten largest clones.

The investigation overall reported the following: Conclusions about previously exposed vaccinees are limited because only six or seven AZD1222 recipients were SARS-CoV-2 seropositive at baseline. The 56-69-year group was small, and its depth increase did not reach significance, likely because of low power. Vaccine-associated CD4 TCRs spanned the whole spike protein, with dominant responses in regions 160-218 and 743-854. Nearly half of unique spike-specific TCRs reportedly recognized epitopes outside regions mutated in the B.1.351 and B.1.1.7 variants. After two AZD1222 doses, spike-specific TCR breadth and depth were significantly higher than at day 0 and than in MenACWY recipients. Participants were mostly white British, with more females than males. The authors suggested clonal diversity may have been underestimated. Because no day 14 peak-response samples were available, the repertoires could be characterized only after the peak T cell response.

Regarding this clone: This clone's antigen is unknown. Base qualities are missing; no much larger clone stands one base away.

Read against the paper, the sample's time point label means: about 28 days (+/-7) after the second vaccine dose. AZD1222 recipients whose second dose came at about 4 weeks and those whose second dose came at about 12 weeks were combined into one group, since spike-specific TCR depth and breadth did not differ between the two schedules. Vaccinee samples came from UK trials COV001 and COV002, including a single-blind randomized controlled phase 2/3 trial of AZD1222 (ChAdOx1 nCoV-19) in healthy adults. For TCRbeta chain sequencing, PBMC samples from trial participants were taken at day 0 and at day 28 after the second dose. Counted from cysteine to phenylalanine, this CDR3 has 19 amino acids. The entry retains the CDR3 DNA only, 57 bases that are in frame from base 1.

Recombination linked TRBV21-1 to TRBJ1-5; the table's D gene call, TRBD1, was not cross checked with the DNA. TRBV21-1 is assigned pseudogene status. The input for sequencing was peripheral blood, taken 28 days after the second AZD1222 dose. This receptor was identified in an adult who received the AZD1222 COVID-19 vaccine. The CDR3 region: CASRIWTGISLRSNQPQHF. The nucleotides are TGTGCCAGCAGGATTTGGACAGGTATAAGTCTAAGAAGCAATCAGCCCCAGCATTTT.